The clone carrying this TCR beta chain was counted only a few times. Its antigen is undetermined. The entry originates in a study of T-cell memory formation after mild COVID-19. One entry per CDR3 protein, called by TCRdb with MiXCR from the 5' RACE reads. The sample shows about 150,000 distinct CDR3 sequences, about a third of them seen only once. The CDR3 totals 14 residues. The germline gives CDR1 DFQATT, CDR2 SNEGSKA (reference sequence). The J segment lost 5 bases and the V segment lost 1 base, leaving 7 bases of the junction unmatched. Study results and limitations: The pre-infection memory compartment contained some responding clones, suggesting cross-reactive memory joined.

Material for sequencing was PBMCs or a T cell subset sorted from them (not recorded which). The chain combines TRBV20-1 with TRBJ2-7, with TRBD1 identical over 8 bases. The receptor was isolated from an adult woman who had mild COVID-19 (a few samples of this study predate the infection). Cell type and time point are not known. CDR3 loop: CSARVSGGADEQYF. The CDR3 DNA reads TGCAGTGCTAGAGTCTCAGGGGGCGCAGACGAGCAGTACTTC.